The source of this T cell receptor beta chain is a study of human T cells and chemical hapten exposure. It was the library that attached unique molecular identifiers to individual cDNA molecules. A single record per CDR3 protein comes from TCRdb applying MiXCR to the RACE reads. The sample has 25,000 to 35,000 distinct CDR3 sequences; about 5.6% are singletons. Time point described: patch test 3, about 24 weeks after DPC sensitization. Treatment given: therapeutic diphenylcyclopropenone sensitization with weekly scalp DPC. At least ten counts were recorded for this clonotype. In germline, CDR1 is LNHDA, CDR2 SQIVND (reference sequence). V lost 3 bases and J lost 4; bases outside the gene matches: 6. The CDR3 has 15 residues.

The source material was whole blood, sampled in connection with sensitization to the hapten diphenylcyclopropenone (DPC). The TCR sequence derives from a young man with alopecia areata. Some clones in this sample may be carry-over from other donors' samples. J is TRBJ1-2 and V is TRBV19; 9 nucleotides match TRBD1. For the CDR3, the DNA is TGTGCCAGTAGTATCGGCGGACAGGGGACCTATGGCTACACCTTC. It encodes CASSIGGQGTYGYTF.